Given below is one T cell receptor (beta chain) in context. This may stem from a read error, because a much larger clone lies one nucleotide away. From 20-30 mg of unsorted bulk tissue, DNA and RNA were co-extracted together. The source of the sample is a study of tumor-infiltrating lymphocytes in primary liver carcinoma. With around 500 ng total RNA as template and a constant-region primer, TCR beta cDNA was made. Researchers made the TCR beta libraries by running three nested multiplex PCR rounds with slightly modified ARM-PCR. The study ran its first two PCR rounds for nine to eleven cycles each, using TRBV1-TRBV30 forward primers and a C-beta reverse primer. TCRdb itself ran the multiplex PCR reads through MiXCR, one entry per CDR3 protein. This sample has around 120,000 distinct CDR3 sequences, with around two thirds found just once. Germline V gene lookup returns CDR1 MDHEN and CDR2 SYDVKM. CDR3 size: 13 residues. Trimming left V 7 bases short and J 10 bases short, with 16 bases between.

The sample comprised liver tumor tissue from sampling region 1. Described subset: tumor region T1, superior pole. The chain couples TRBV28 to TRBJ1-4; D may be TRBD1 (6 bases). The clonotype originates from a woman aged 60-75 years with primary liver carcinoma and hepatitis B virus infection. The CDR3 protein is CASNFGTLAKLFF. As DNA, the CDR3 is TGTGCCAGCAATTTCGGGACACTTGCAAAACTGTTTTTT.